Listed here are 10 T cell receptor beta chains from one sample, sequenced in a study of OX40 agonist ivuxolimab in advanced cancers. This table comes from immunoSEQ multiplex PCR, and its TCRdb copy is limited to in-frame clones, with some not included. The sample has tens of thousands of clones, around four fifths seen once. This specimen consisted of CD4+ or CD8+ T cells sorted from blood, obtained in a trial of the OX40 agonist ivuxolimab. These receptors were taken from an adult with an advanced solid tumor such as melanoma, head and neck, liver or kidney cancer.

This rearrangement joins TRBV7-2 to TRBJ2-3, with 9 bases that match TRBD2. CDR1 is SGHTA, CDR2 FQGNSA, per germline. There are 19 residues in the CDR3. V was pared by 5 bases and J by 10 bases, with 25 bases of the junction left unmatched. The CDR3 DNA reads as TGTGCCAGCAGCCCCAACCTTCAACTGCTGATAGCGGGAGCACTCCCGCAGTATTTT. Its protein is CASSPNLQLLIAGALPQYF.

The table lists this clone with a few counts. The chain uses TRBV4-3 and TRBJ2-1; 7 bases are a match to TRBD2. V dropped 0 bases and J dropped 2; count of bases not matched to a gene: 7. CDR1 LGHNA and CDR2 YSLEER come from the germline V gene. The CDR3 is made up of 17 amino acids. The CDR3, as DNA: TGCGCCAGCAGCCAAGAGTGGTCTAGCGGAGCCTACAATGAGCAGTTCTTC. As protein: CASSQEWSSGAYNEQFF.

This sequence joins TRBV5-4 and TRBJ1-2; D gene uncertain. Germline assignment: CDR1 SGHNT and CDR2 YYREEE (reference sequence). The CDR3 length is 11 residues. V lost 0 bases and J 5 bases, leaving 2 bases between the germline ends. Here the CDR3 reads CASSLGYGYTF. Written as DNA, the CDR3 is TGTGCCAGCAGCTTGGGATATGGCTACACCTTC.

This clone turned up a few times. The CDR3 region has the DNA TGTGCCAGCAGCTTGGGGGCCTCGGGGGCGGCCTATGGCTACACCTTC. It is translated as CASSLGASGAAYGYTF. This chain connects TRBV5-5 to TRBJ1-2; D is possibly TRBD1 (6 bases). The CDR3 is 16 amino acids. Germline V CDR1 and CDR2: SGHKS, YYEKEE (reference sequence). V was trimmed by 0 bases and J by 4 bases, leaving 16 bases between them.

This clone was counted a few times. V gene TRBV27 combines with J gene TRBJ2-5; 8 bases agree with TRBD2. Germline V gene data show CDR1 as MNHEY and CDR2 as SMNVEV (reference sequence). With V trimmed by 5 bases and J by 1 base, 9 bases remained unmatched. This CDR3 has 16 amino acids. CDR3 region: CASSPGGGRSQETQYF. CDR3 sequence (DNA): TGTGCCAGCAGTCCTGGCGGGGGGCGAAGCCAAGAGACCCAGTACTTC.

The chain combines TRBV19 with TRBJ2-4, with 8 bases matching TRBD1. The CDR3 has 14 amino acids. Germline V lookup: CDR1 LNHDA, CDR2 SQIVND (reference sequence). The J segment lost 8 bases and the V segment lost 3 bases, leaving 6 bases of the junction unmatched. CDR3 region: CASSMGQGAYIQYF. The CDR3 bases are TGTGCCAGTAGTATGGGTCAGGGGGCTTACATTCAGTACTTC.

CDR3 DNA sequence: TGTGCCAGCAGCTTGGGTGACGGGGGAGCTTTCTTT. This translates into CASSLGDGGAFF. The chain is built from TRBV5-6 and TRBJ1-1; tentative D call: TRBD1 (5 bases). This CDR3 region has 12 residues. Germline V CDR1 and CDR2: SGHDT, YYEEEE. V lost 0 bases and J lost 10, with 10 bases in between.

The chain combines TRBV6-5 with TRBJ2-7; 8 positions agree with TRBD2. J gave up 5 bases and V 2 bases, and 11 bases lay outside the gene matches. Germline assignment: CDR1 MNHEY and CDR2 SVGAGI. This CDR3 has 16 amino acids. The CDR3 region has the DNA TGTGCCAGCAGTTACCCGGGAGGGGGTAATACGGACGAGCAGTACTTC. This sequence encodes CASSYPGGGNTDEQYF.

The rearrangement links TRBV5-1 to TRBJ2-7; 10 positions match TRBD2. Unmatched junction bases numbered 8, after V lost 2 bases and J lost 6 bases. Germline V gene lookup returns CDR1 SGHRS and CDR2 YFSETQ. The CDR3 sequence is 15 residues long. The CDR3 reads CASSLSSGRGSEQYF. CDR3 bases: TGCGCCAGCAGCTTATCTAGCGGGAGAGGTTCCGAGCAGTACTTC.

This clone has a handful of counts. The chain joins TRBV19 to TRBJ1-2; D not certain. CDR3 length: 13 amino acids. V was cut by 0 bases and J by 6 bases, with 8 bases left in between. Germline V lookup: CDR1 LNHDA, CDR2 SQIVND (reference sequence). CDR3 region: CASSIEWSDGYTF. CDR3 nucleotide sequence: TGTGCCAGTAGTATAGAGTGGTCTGATGGCTACACCTTC.